The clone carrying this T cell receptor beta chain was seen a handful of times. Its antigen remains unidentified. The V gene lost 0 bases and the J gene lost 4 bases, with 15 bases spanning the gap. The CDR3 extends over 16 amino acids. The germline V gene encodes CDR1 LGHNA and CDR2 YSLEER. TCRdb independently ran MiXCR on the 5' RACE reads; one entry per CDR3 protein. The table shows approximately 610,000 distinct CDR3 sequences, with 17% occurring only once. The source of the sample is a study of T cells after yellow fever vaccination. Study outcomes and limitations: The booster response re-showed most primary clones: approximately 95% CD4, more than 80% CD8.

The receptor was derived from a man younger than 35 who received the YFV17D yellow fever vaccine. The chain links TRBV4-3 to TRBJ1-2; weak D call: TRBD1 (5 bases). The specimen comprised PBMCs, sampled roughly 5 days after the first yellow fever vaccination. CDR3 in DNA: TGCGCCAGCAGCCAAGAGGGGCTTAGGGATATCTATGGCTACACCTTC. Translated: CASSQEGLRDIYGYTF.